Given below is one T cell receptor beta chain in context. Its cognate antigen is unknown. Active moderate-to-severe ophthalmopathy, Clinical Activity Score at least 3, NOSPECS at least 4, under 3 months' duration. The PBMCs were taken from about 9.7 ml of fresh peripheral blood. Amplification of TCR beta CDR3 regions used RNA as the template. When the TCR CDR3 underwent first-round RT-PCR, the HTBI primer set was used. TCRdb redid the calling of the multiplex PCR reads with MiXCR, one entry per CDR3 protein. The data show around 300,000 distinct CDR3 sequences, around 22% seen once. Trimming left V 5 bases short and J 6 bases short, with 8 bases between. CDR3 size: 12 residues. From germline, CDR1 is SEHNR and CDR2 FQNEAQ (reference sequence). This specimen belongs to a study of T cells in Graves' hyperthyroidism and ophthalmopathy. Study as a whole: Prior to any treatment, at the point of initial diagnosis, peripheral blood was collected.

Study-wide findings and caveats: The authors' 13 V-J model separated ophthalmopathy from stable hyperthyroidism.

J is TRBJ1-3 and V is TRBV7-9; D not resolved. The clonotype originates from a man younger than 40 with Graves' ophthalmopathy. Sequences were obtained from blood. The CDR3 loop is CASSPWPNTIYF. The DNA for the CDR3 is TGTGCCAGCAGCCCCTGGCCAAACACCATATATTTT.